The 26 T cell receptor beta chains presented below share a single source sample, sequenced in a study of cytomegalovirus exposure and HLA in healthy donors. Assay used: immunoSEQ multiplex PCR; TCRdb lists only in-frame clones, some missing. The sample shows around 150,000 clones, roughly 95% of them seen only once. The specimen was PBMCs. The receptors shown here come from a woman aged 18-30 years in good health and CMV-seronegative.

The chain links TRBV18 to TRBJ2-3, with D tentatively TRBD2 (6 bases). Germline V CDR1 and CDR2: KGHSH, LQKENI. This CDR3 has 16 amino acids. The V end lost 4 bases, the J end lost 2 bases, and 16 bases lay between the germline ends. As DNA, the CDR3 is TGTGCCAGCTCACAATCAGTCGCGGGGCTCACAGATACGCAGTATTTT. Protein: CASSQSVAGLTDTQYF.

The chain combines TRBV5-4 with TRBJ2-1; tentatively, D is TRBD1 (5 bases). This CDR3 comprises 15 residues. The germline V and J ends were trimmed by 1 base and 2 bases, with 10 bases remaining between them. Germline V gene lookup returns CDR1 SGHNT and CDR2 YYREEE (reference sequence). CDR3 bases: TGTGCCAGCAGCTTGACAGGCGACCCCTACAATGAGCAGTTCTTC. This gives the protein CASSLTGDPYNEQFF.

The chain employs TRBV27 and TRBJ1-2; D uncertain. Trimming pared 2 bases from V and 6 bases from J, leaving 13 bases between. The CDR3 is made up of 14 amino acids. CDR1 is MNHEY and CDR2 is SMNVEV in the germline V gene (reference sequence). CDR3 amino acids: CASSLVVGSDGYTF. The CDR3 nucleotides read TGTGCCAGCAGTTTAGTTGTCGGAAGCGATGGCTACACCTTC.

The genes are TRBV5-4 and TRBJ2-4; D gene ambiguous. Germline V CDR1 and CDR2: SGHNT, YYREEE (reference sequence). The CDR3 consists of 14 residues. The germline V and J ends were trimmed by 0 bases and 1 base, with 5 bases remaining between them. CDR3 loop: CASSLASAKNIQYF. CDR3 nucleotide sequence: TGTGCCAGCAGCTTGGCCAGTGCCAAAAACATTCAGTACTTC.

The rearrangement links TRBV30 to TRBJ2-5, with D hard to call. This CDR3 region has 13 residues. CDR1 is GTSNPN and CDR2 is SVGIG in the germline V gene (reference sequence). V lost 5 bases, J lost 7 bases, and 17 bases lay in between. The CDR3 spells CAWSLNVAATQYF. The CDR3, as DNA: TGTGCCTGGTCCCTGAACGTCGCGGCGACCCAGTACTTC.

This chain uses TRBV7-9 with TRBJ1-1; D unclear. V was cut by 1 base and J by 1 base, with 7 bases left in between. Germline CDR1 and CDR2: SEHNR and FQNEAQ (reference sequence). This CDR3 comprises 14 residues. CDR3 sequence: CASSLDSGNTEAFF. The CDR3 DNA reads as TGTGCCAGCAGCTTAGATTCGGGGAACACTGAAGCTTTCTTT.

This clone came up a few times. V is TRBV6-5 and J is TRBJ1-6; 8 nucleotides agree with TRBD1. J lost 7 bases, V lost 2 bases, and 1 base had no gene match. Germline lookup yields CDR1 MNHEY and CDR2 SVGAGI. The CDR3 loop spans 14 amino acids. The CDR3 sequence is CASSYGTGNSPLHF. CDR3 bases: TGTGCCAGCAGTTACGGGACAGGAAATTCACCCCTCCACTTT.

This clone has only one observation. The chain employs TRBV29-1 and TRBJ1-2; D is ambiguous. This CDR3 spans 12 amino acids. With 6 bases removed from V and 2 bases from J, the gap between germline ends came to 10 bases. The germline V gene encodes CDR1 SQVTM and CDR2 ANQGSEA. CDR3 sequence reads: CSVVLRNYGYTF. The CDR3 region has the DNA TGCAGCGTGGTCTTGAGGAACTATGGCTACACCTTC.

The V gene is TRBV4-1, the J gene TRBJ1-1; 8 nucleotides line up with TRBD1. The J segment lost 4 bases and the V segment lost 4 bases, leaving 11 bases of the junction unmatched. The germline V gene encodes CDR1 MGHRA and CDR2 YSYEKL. The CDR3 has 16 residues. The CDR3 reads CASSRIPDRVGTEAFF. In DNA form, the CDR3 reads TGCGCCAGCAGCCGAATTCCGGACAGGGTGGGCACTGAAGCTTTCTTT.

This chain connects TRBV6-5 to TRBJ1-1; D unresolved. Trimming pared 0 bases from V and 0 bases from J, leaving 5 bases between. This CDR3 spans 14 amino acids. Germline V gene lookup returns CDR1 MNHEY and CDR2 SVGAGI. This CDR3 is CASSYSRMNTEAFF. The CDR3 DNA reads as TGTGCCAGCAGTTACTCCAGAATGAACACTGAAGCTTTCTTT.

The V call is TRBV4-1, the J call TRBJ2-7; a possible D gene is TRBD1 (6 bases). This CDR3 is built from 14 residues. V was pared by 1 base and J by 4 bases, with 11 bases between. CDR1 is MGHRA, CDR2 YSYEKL, per germline. The CDR3 sequence: CASSQVGGQYEQYF. DNA for the CDR3: TGCGCCAGCAGCCAAGTTGGGGGCCAATACGAGCAGTACTTC.

This chain connects TRBV4-3 to TRBJ1-5; no reliable D call. Trimming took off 0 bases at V and 1 base at J, with 4 bases between the two ends. CDR1 LGHNA and CDR2 YSLEER come from the germline V gene. CDR3 size: 14 residues. CDR3 region: CASSQDTSNQPQHF. The CDR3 DNA is TGCGCCAGCAGCCAAGATACAAGCAATCAGCCCCAGCATTTT.

The chain has TRBV5-4 and TRBJ2-1, with 8 bases fitting TRBD1. In germline, CDR1 is SGHNT, CDR2 YYREEE (reference sequence). The ends lost 1 base at V and 3 bases at J; junction bases unmatched: 0. This CDR3 is built from 14 residues. CDR3 region: CASSLTGGYNEQFF. In nucleotides, the CDR3 is TGTGCCAGCAGCTTGACAGGGGGCTACAATGAGCAGTTCTTC.

The chain has TRBV9 and TRBJ2-3; D is perhaps TRBD2 (7 bases). The CDR3 length is 17 residues. Germline CDR1 is SGDLS and CDR2 is YYNGEE. The V end lost 4 bases, the J end lost 0 bases, and 18 bases lay between the germline ends. CDR3 nucleotide sequence: TGTGCCAGCAGCTCAGACCCAAGGGGGGGCAGCACAGATACGCAGTATTTT. Protein product: CASSSDPRGGSTDTQYF.

This chain uses TRBV6-5 with TRBJ2-7; 8 bases fit TRBD2. Trimming removed 0 bases from V and 6 bases from J; junction bases left unmatched: 7. The CDR3 is made up of 15 amino acids. Germline V CDR1 and CDR2: MNHEY, SVGAGI. CDR3 DNA: TGTGCCAGCAGTTACTCGCGACAGCGGGGGTCCGAGCAGTACTTC. Translating gives CASSYSRQRGSEQYF.

The chain has TRBV2 and TRBJ1-5, with 9 nucleotides matching TRBD1. Germline V gives CDR1 SNHLY, CDR2 FYNNEI. The CDR3 is 13 residues long. The CDR3 DNA is TGTGCAGGGGGACAGGGCAACAATCAGCCCCAGCATTTT. It translates to CAGGQGNNQPQHF.

This clone was observed a handful of times. The chain employs TRBV4-1 and TRBJ1-2, with D hard to call. V gave up 3 bases and J gave up 7 bases, with 15 bases separating them. Looked up from germline, CDR1 is MGHRA and CDR2 is YSYEKL. The CDR3 totals 14 residues. For the CDR3, the DNA is TGCGCCAGCAGCCAGCCATCTACGTCGGGTGGCTACACCTTC. Amino acids: CASSQPSTSGGYTF.

The chain employs TRBV7-3 and TRBJ2-3; maybe TRBD2 (7 bases). In germline, CDR1 is SGHTA, CDR2 FQGTGA. This CDR3 region has 14 residues. Trimming took off 8 bases at V and 2 bases at J, with 14 bases between the two ends. In nucleotides, the CDR3 is TGTGCCAGCTCAGGGGAGGGGGACACAGATACGCAGTATTTT. Translating it yields CASSGEGDTDTQYF. The whole variable domain, remainder taken from reference TRBV7-3 and TRBJ2-3, is GAGVSQTPSNKVTEKGKYVELRCDPISGHTALYWYRQSLGQGPEFLIYFQGTGAADDSGLPNDRFFAVRPEGSVSTLKIQRTERGDSAVYLCASSGEGDTDTQYFGPGTRLTVL.

V is TRBV27 and J is TRBJ2-1; possible D gene TRBD2, 6 bases. The CDR3 sequence is 16 residues long. The V gene lost 6 bases and the J gene lost 9 bases, with 24 bases spanning the gap. The germline V gene has CDR1 MNHEY and CDR2 SMNVEV (reference sequence). The CDR3 region is CASSFPYPGVGAEQFF. The CDR3 DNA follows: TGTGCCAGCAGCTTCCCATACCCGGGGGTAGGGGCTGAGCAGTTCTTC.

The J gene is TRBJ1-1, the V gene TRBV4-1, with TRBD1 as a possible D gene (6 bases). Germline V gives CDR1 MGHRA, CDR2 YSYEKL. CDR3 length: 14 amino acids. Trimming shortened V by 4 bases and J by 0 bases, and 9 bases separated the two germline ends. This CDR3 reads CASSPGQLNTEAFF. CDR3 bases: TGCGCCAGCAGCCCTGGACAGCTGAACACTGAAGCTTTCTTT.

This chain uses TRBV7-9 with TRBJ1-2; TRBD1 agrees at 9 bases. The V gene end was trimmed by 6 bases and the J gene end by 6 bases; junction bases not matched to a gene: 11. From germline, CDR1 is SEHNR and CDR2 FQNEAQ (reference sequence). This CDR3 contains 15 residues. CDR3 loop: CASREGDREDDGYTF. The CDR3 region has the DNA TGTGCCAGCAGGGAGGGGGACAGGGAAGATGATGGCTACACCTTC.

This clone is a singleton in its sample. The chain is built from TRBV5-1 and TRBJ2-7, with 8 nucleotides matching TRBD2. J was trimmed by 2 bases and V by 3 bases; bases with no gene match: 7. Germline CDR1 is SGHRS and CDR2 is YFSETQ. CDR3 size: 15 residues. The CDR3 DNA follows: TGCGCCAGCAGCTCCCCGGGGGGGACACCCTACGAGCAGTACTTC. It yields the protein CASSSPGGTPYEQYF. Filled out from reference TRBV5-1 and TRBJ2-7, the complete variable domain reads KAGVTQTPRYLIKTRGQQVTLSCSPISGHRSVSWYQQTPGQGLQFLFEYFSETQRNKGNFPGRFSGRQFSNSRSEMNVSTLELGDSALYLCASSSPGGTPYEQYFGPGTRLTVT.

The V call is TRBV27, the J call TRBJ1-6; D not certain. V gave up 2 bases and J gave up 8 bases, with 7 bases separating them. Germline V gives CDR1 MNHEY, CDR2 SMNVEV (reference sequence). The CDR3 sequence is 13 residues long. CDR3 sequence (DNA): TGTGCCAGCAGTTTAGGCAAACATTCACCCCTCCACTTT. Translating gives CASSLGKHSPLHF.

The chain couples TRBV7-9 to TRBJ2-3, with D maybe TRBD1 (6 bases). CDR3 length: 16 residues. CDR1 is SEHNR and CDR2 is FQNEAQ in the germline V gene (reference sequence). The V end was cut by 2 bases, the J end by 2 bases, with 14 bases between. The CDR3 spells CASSLRTGQITDTQYF. The CDR3 coding sequence is TGTGCCAGCAGCTTAAGAACCGGACAGATCACAGATACGCAGTATTTT. The complete variable domain, with remaining parts taken from reference TRBV7-9 and TRBJ2-3, reads DTGVSQNPRHKITKRGQNVTFRCDPISEHNRLYWYRQTLGQGPEFLTYFQNEAQLEKSRLLSDRFSAERPKGSFSTLEIQRTEQGDSAMYLCASSLRTGQITDTQYFGPGTRLTVL.

The CDR3 nucleotides read TGTGCCAGCAGTGAAATCGGGACATACAATCAGCCCCAGCATTTT. This gives the protein CASSEIGTYNQPQHF. The chain has TRBV2 and TRBJ1-5; weak D call: TRBD1 (6 bases). V was cut by 2 bases and J by 3 bases, with 11 bases left in between. The CDR3 totals 15 residues. The germline V gene encodes CDR1 SNHLY and CDR2 FYNNEI.

This chain joins TRBV14 and TRBJ1-2; TRBD1 is a possible D gene (5 bases). V dropped 3 bases and J dropped 8 bases, with 16 bases sitting between them. The CDR3 totals 14 residues. CDR1 and CDR2 from the germline V gene are SGHDN and FVKESK. The CDR3 DNA reads as TGTGCCAGCAGCCATGCAGGGTGGTTGTCCGGCTACACCTTC. Translation gives CASSHAGWLSGYTF.